Presented here are 28 T cell receptor beta chains from one specimen sequenced in a study of T cell responses to AZD1222 COVID-19 vaccine. Data came from immunoSEQ multiplex PCR; TCRdb stores just in-frame clones and leaves some out. The sample shows about 140,000 clones, approximately 89% of them seen only once. Sequenced material: peripheral blood, taken 28 days after the second AZD1222 dose. The receptors shown here come from an adult who received the AZD1222 COVID-19 vaccine.

This clone is a singleton in its sample. The chain uses TRBV11-3 and TRBJ2-5; the D gene is possibly TRBD1 (7 bases). Germline values: CDR1 SGHNT, CDR2 YENEEA. Trimming left V 5 bases short and J 5 bases short, with 12 bases between. The CDR3 is 13 residues long. The DNA of the CDR3 is TGTGCCAGCAGCCGCAGGGGGGCGGAGACCCAGTACTTC. Translating it yields CASSRRGAETQYF.

DNA of the CDR3: TGTGCCAGCTCCCCCTCGGGCTTGCGCACAGATACGCAGTATTTT. Protein: CASSPSGLRTDTQYF. The chain uses TRBV2 and TRBJ2-3; D gene ambiguous. The length of the CDR3 is 15 residues. The germline V gene encodes CDR1 SNHLY and CDR2 FYNNEI. The ends were cut back, 8 bases at V and 1 base at J, with 16 bases in the middle.

The chain links TRBV4-1 to TRBJ1-2; possibly TRBD1 for D (6 bases). Trimming took off 7 bases at V and 1 base at J, with 13 bases between the two ends. CDR3 length: 14 amino acids. Germline V gene sequence: CDR1 MGHRA, CDR2 YSYEKL. CDR3 sequence reads: CASKGGEVNYGYTF. The CDR3 bases are TGCGCCAGCAAGGGGGGGGAGGTTAACTATGGCTACACCTTC.

The rearrangement uses TRBV30 and TRBJ1-1; D is uncertain. The V end was cut by 3 bases, the J end by 7 bases, with 9 bases between. Germline V gene sequence: CDR1 GTSNPN, CDR2 SVGIG (reference sequence). This CDR3 has 11 residues. CDR3 loop: CAWSITVEAFF. DNA for the CDR3: TGTGCCTGGAGCATAACAGTTGAAGCTTTCTTT.

The chain combines TRBV9 with TRBJ1-3; D is undetermined. CDR3 length: 15 residues. Trimming took off 4 bases at V and 1 base at J, with 12 bases between the two ends. In germline, CDR1 is SGDLS, CDR2 YYNGEE. CDR3 in amino acids: CASSPQLGSGNTIYF. The DNA of the CDR3 is TGTGCCAGCAGCCCTCAGTTGGGATCTGGAAACACCATATATTTT.

This clone appeared a single time. This chain uses TRBV2 with TRBJ1-5, with D possibly matching TRBD1 (5 bases). The CDR3 is made up of 14 amino acids. Deletions cut 7 bases from V and 3 bases from J, with 13 bases between. Germline CDR1 and CDR2: SNHLY and FYNNEI. CDR3 residues: CASTGWGVNQPQHF. The CDR3 nucleotides read TGTGCCAGCACCGGGTGGGGGGTCAATCAGCCCCAGCATTTT.

The genes are TRBV7-8 and TRBJ2-7, with D tentatively TRBD2 (7 bases). Trimming stripped 5 bases from V and 2 bases from J, with 16 bases between. Germline CDR1 and CDR2: SGHVS and FQNEAQ. The CDR3 has 15 amino acids. DNA of the CDR3: TGTGCCAGCAGCCATTCGGGGGGCGGCCCCTACGAGCAGTACTTC. This codes for CASSHSGGGPYEQYF.

The chain joins TRBV30 to TRBJ1-2; D not certain. The CDR3 extends over 13 amino acids. With 0 bases removed from V and 6 bases from J, the gap between germline ends came to 11 bases. Looked up from germline, CDR1 is GTSNPN and CDR2 is SVGIG (reference sequence). In DNA, the CDR3 is TGTGCCTGGAGTGTTACTACTGGGGATGGCTACACCTTC. Translating gives CAWSVTTGDGYTF.

The J gene is TRBJ1-3, the V gene TRBV6-5; perhaps TRBD1 as D (5 bases). V gave up 2 bases and J gave up 1 base, with 12 bases separating them. Germline V lookup: CDR1 MNHEY, CDR2 SVGAGI. The CDR3 has 16 residues. CDR3 residues: CASSYGTMGSGNTIYF. The CDR3 DNA reads as TGTGCCAGCAGTTACGGGACTATGGGATCTGGAAACACCATATATTTT.

The chain has TRBV19 and TRBJ2-1, with D uncertain. V shed 7 bases and J shed 0 bases, with 13 bases lying between them. This CDR3 has 15 residues. Germline CDR1 reads LNHDA; CDR2 reads SQIVND (reference sequence). CDR3 sequence: CASKGERSSYNEQFF. The CDR3 DNA reads as TGTGCCAGTAAAGGAGAGAGGAGCTCCTACAATGAGCAGTTCTTC.

The rearrangement links TRBV13 to TRBJ1-2, with TRBD1 matching over 8 bases. With 4 bases clipped from V and 8 bases from J, the junction kept 6 bases outside the gene matches. Germline V gives CDR1 PRHDT, CDR2 FYEKMQ (reference sequence). CDR3 size: 13 residues. The CDR3 DNA follows: TGTGCCAGCAGCTCCTTGGACAGGGACGGCTACACCTTC. Protein sequence: CASSSLDRDGYTF.

This clone was observed once. This sequence joins TRBV4-1 and TRBJ1-4, with D possibly being TRBD1 (5 bases). The CDR3 covers 18 residues. Trimming left V 0 bases short and J 5 bases short, with 19 bases between. The germline gives CDR1 MGHRA, CDR2 YSYEKL. CDR3 in DNA: TGCGCCAGCAGCCAAGAAGGGGCACACAGCCAAAGAAATGAAAAACTGTTTTTT. Its protein is CASSQEGAHSQRNEKLFF.

The chain combines TRBV12-3 or TRBV12-4 with TRBJ1-5; D ambiguous. The V and J ends lost 5 bases and 4 bases respectively, with 9 bases between them. The CDR3 totals 13 residues. CDR3 loop: CASSGDRNQPQHF. The CDR3 DNA follows: TGTGCCAGCAGTGGGGATCGGAATCAGCCCCAGCATTTT.

The chain has TRBV9 and TRBJ1-1; 8 positions agree with TRBD1. V shed 4 bases and J 3 bases; nucleotides not matched to a gene: 14. Germline loops: CDR1 SGDLS, CDR2 YYNGEE. The CDR3 extends over 17 amino acids. Here the CDR3 reads CASSNRDRSFLDTEAFF. CDR3 DNA: TGTGCCAGCAGCAACCGGGACAGGTCGTTTCTTGACACTGAAGCTTTCTTT.

V gene TRBV7-3 combines with J gene TRBJ2-1, with 11 bases that match TRBD1. The junction had 8 bases not matched to a gene; V was cut back by 5 bases and J by 5 bases. The CDR3 loop spans 16 amino acids. Germline V gene lookup returns CDR1 SGHTA and CDR2 FQGTGA. The chain's CDR3 is CASSQRTGGVHNEQFF. CDR3 bases: TGTGCCAGCAGCCAAAGGACAGGGGGCGTCCACAATGAGCAGTTCTTC.

CDR3 sequence: CASRWTSGIYEQYF. DNA of the CDR3: TGTGCCAGCAGATGGACTAGCGGGATCTACGAGCAGTACTTC. The rearrangement joins TRBV6-5 to TRBJ2-7; TRBD2 agrees at 12 bases. The V segment lost 6 bases and the J segment 3 bases; nucleotides outside the gene matches: 3. The CDR3 runs 14 residues. The germline V gene encodes CDR1 MNHEY and CDR2 SVGAGI.

There are a few counts of this clone. This sequence joins TRBV7-3 and TRBJ2-7, with a possible D match to TRBD2 (7 bases). V dropped 2 bases and J dropped 1 base, with 24 bases sitting between them. CDR1 and CDR2 from the germline V gene are SGHTA and FQGTGA. This CDR3 contains 19 residues. DNA for the CDR3: TGTGCCAGCAGCTTATCCCAGCGGGGATTGGGGGGGCTATCCTACGAGCAGTACTTC. This encodes CASSLSQRGLGGLSYEQYF.

This sequence joins TRBV28 and TRBJ2-3; possibly TRBD2 for D (5 bases). Trimming left V 7 bases short and J 2 bases short, with 19 bases between. The CDR3 is 16 residues long. Germline CDR1 MDHEN, CDR2 SYDVKM. In nucleotides, the CDR3 is TGTGCCAGCACCTCCTCGGGATGGGAGCACACAGATACGCAGTATTTT. Amino acid sequence: CASTSSGWEHTDTQYF.

The chain combines TRBV5-4 with TRBJ1-5; D is possibly TRBD1 (6 bases). Germline CDR1 and CDR2: SGHNT and YYREEE (reference sequence). The CDR3 consists of 17 residues. The germline V and J ends were trimmed by 5 bases and 1 base, with 19 bases remaining between them. The CDR3 region has the DNA TGTGCCAGCAGTTTCTACCCAGGAGGGGGGAGCAATCAGCCCCAGCATTTT. As protein: CASSFYPGGGSNQPQHF.

This chain links TRBV6-2 or TRBV6-3 with TRBJ1-5, with 9 bases lining up with TRBD1. Trimming cost V 5 bases and J 9 bases; bases outside gene matches: 14. The CDR3 contains 16 residues. Germline V lookup: CDR1 MNHEY, CDR2 SVGEGT. CDR3 region: CASSGTGGIVHGPQHF. The CDR3 DNA is TGTGCCAGCAGTGGTACAGGGGGCATTGTTCATGGGCCCCAGCATTTT.

This clone was observed a handful of times. The V and J genes are TRBV7-2 and TRBJ1-4; D may be TRBD1 (6 bases). CDR1 is SGHTA and CDR2 is FQGNSA in the germline V gene. The CDR3 runs 14 residues. Trimming took off 5 bases at V and 7 bases at J, with 14 bases between the two ends. The CDR3 DNA is TGTGCCAGCAGCGCCTGGGGGGGCCCTGAAAAACTGTTTTTT. Amino acid sequence: CASSAWGGPEKLFF.

This clone was detected a few times. The chain uses TRBV5-1 and TRBJ1-1; 8 nucleotides agree with TRBD1. Germline V gene sequence: CDR1 SGHRS, CDR2 YFSETQ. The trim removed 8 bases at V and 0 bases at J, leaving 12 bases unmatched. This CDR3 spans 16 amino acids. The CDR3 sequence: CASWDRSSGMNTEAFF. DNA of the CDR3: TGCGCCAGTTGGGACAGGAGTTCGGGCATGAACACTGAAGCTTTCTTT.

J is TRBJ1-1 and V is TRBV2; 11 nucleotides line up with TRBD1. CDR1 SNHLY and CDR2 FYNNEI come from the germline V gene. With 3 bases clipped from V and 5 bases from J, the junction kept 2 bases outside the gene matches. The CDR3 has 14 amino acids. The CDR3 sequence: CASSDGQGATEAFF. The CDR3 coding sequence is TGTGCCAGCAGTGACGGACAGGGGGCGACTGAAGCTTTCTTT.

This clone was seen just once. The chain uses TRBV11-2 and TRBJ2-7, with 9 bases identical to TRBD2. Germline assignment: CDR1 SGHAT and CDR2 FQNNGV. This CDR3 comprises 13 residues. The V segment lost 5 bases and the J segment 4 bases; nucleotides outside the gene matches: 3. The CDR3 sequence is CASSKGLAYEQYF. The CDR3 DNA reads as TGTGCCAGCAGCAAGGGACTAGCTTACGAGCAGTACTTC.

The chain uses TRBV7-8 and TRBJ2-3, with TRBD2 as a possible D gene (6 bases). The CDR3 is made up of 17 amino acids. Per germline, CDR1 SGHVS and CDR2 FQNEAQ. The V end was cut by 3 bases, the J end by 4 bases, with 20 bases between. CDR3 loop: CASSFDQPGPGADTQYF. CDR3 nucleotides: TGTGCCAGCAGCTTCGACCAACCGGGACCGGGGGCAGATACGCAGTATTTT.

The chain carries TRBV2 and TRBJ2-3, with TRBD2 identical over 7 bases. The V segment lost 11 bases and the J segment 2 bases; nucleotides outside the gene matches: 13. The CDR3 totals 15 residues. Germline CDR1 SNHLY, CDR2 FYNNEI. The CDR3 nucleotides read TGTGCCTCATCTAGCGGAGTCCCTAACACAGATACGCAGTATTTT. Translating gives CASSSGVPNTDTQYF.

The rearrangement joins TRBV30 to TRBJ2-7, with 7 bases aligning to TRBD1. This CDR3 has 14 amino acids. Germline CDR1 is GTSNPN and CDR2 is SVGIG (reference sequence). The J segment lost 3 bases and the V segment lost 2 bases, leaving 7 bases of the junction unmatched. The CDR3 coding sequence is TGTGCCTGGAGTAAAGGGGGCGGCCTCTACGAGCAGTACTTC. Protein product: CAWSKGGGLYEQYF.

A few counts support this clone. The V call is TRBV21-1, the J call TRBJ2-3. TRBV21-1 is tagged as a pseudogene. The CDR3 spans 14 residues. The CDR3 sequence is CASSKEREGDTQYF. The CDR3 coding sequence is TGTGCCAGCAGCAAAGAAAGGGAAGGGGATACGCAGTATTTT.